Below are 20 T cell receptor beta chains sequenced from a single sample in a study of neurological immune-mediated disorders. In TCRdb, the 5' RACE reads were re-called with MiXCR into one record per CDR3 protein. This table holds approximately 30,000 distinct CDR3 sequences, roughly 20% found once. Sequencing used PBMCs. Source of these receptors: a woman in her sixties in good health.

This clonotype was seen ten or more times. CDR3 DNA sequence: TGCAGTGCTAACAGAGACAGTAACACTGAAGCTTTCTTT. Amino acids: CSANRDSNTEAFF. The chain is built from TRBV20-1 and TRBJ1-1; maybe TRBD1 (5 bases). The length of the CDR3 is 13 residues. Between the trimmed V and J ends, which lost 4 bases and 2 bases, there was a span of 11 bases. In germline, CDR1 is DFQATT, CDR2 SNEGSKA (reference sequence).

This clonotype has ten or more counts. The rearrangement links TRBV10-3 to TRBJ2-5; TRBD1 might be the D (7 bases). Per germline, CDR1 ENHRY and CDR2 SYGVKD. The CDR3 extends over 15 amino acids. The V gene lost 4 bases and the J gene lost 5 bases, with 17 bases spanning the gap. The CDR3 protein is CAISGNRGGQETQYF. The CDR3 bases are TGTGCCATCAGTGGAAACAGGGGAGGACAGGAGACCCAGTACTTC.

The rearrangement joins TRBV7-3 to TRBJ2-7; TRBD1 matches at 9 bases. The CDR3 consists of 14 residues. From germline, CDR1 is SGHTA and CDR2 FQGTGA. J lost 2 bases, V lost 6 bases, and 5 bases had no gene match. CDR3 sequence (DNA): TGTGCCAGCAGTCGACAGGGGGGGGCCTACGAGCAGTACTTC. Translated, it gives CASSRQGGAYEQYF. Together with reference TRBV7-3 and TRBJ2-7, the CDR3 gives the full variable domain: GAGVSQTPSNKVTEKGKYVELRCDPISGHTALYWYRQSLGQGPEFLIYFQGTGAADDSGLPNDRFFAVRPEGSVSTLKIQRTERGDSAVYLCASSRQGGAYEQYFGPGTRLTVT.

This clonotype was picked up many times. The chain joins TRBV9 to TRBJ2-1; D not resolved. Germline V gives CDR1 SGDLS, CDR2 YYNGEE. The CDR3 covers 13 residues. The germline V and J ends were trimmed by 0 bases and 10 bases, with 11 bases remaining between them. In DNA, the CDR3 is TGTGCCAGCAGCGTAGTGGACCGAAGCGAGCAGTTCTTC. This codes for CASSVVDRSEQFF.

This clonotype was recorded at least ten times. One end of the junction varies from germline; a read error may be responsible. The chain couples TRBV5-4 to TRBJ1-3; D remains ambiguous. The CDR3 is 15 amino acids. Germline V lookup: CDR1 SGHNT, CDR2 YYREEE (reference sequence). Here the CDR3 reads CVSSPGPRSGNTIYF. DNA for the CDR3: TGTGTCAGCAGCCCTGGGCCGAGGAGTGGAAACACCATATATTTT.

This clonotype has ten or more counts. The gene calls are TRBV7-2 and TRBJ1-5; perhaps TRBD1 as D (5 bases). The germline V gene has CDR1 SGHTA and CDR2 FQGNSA. The CDR3 length is 13 residues. V dropped 7 bases and J dropped 4 bases, with 11 bases sitting between them. The CDR3 protein is CASTPGPNQPQHF. Here the CDR3 DNA reads TGTGCCAGCACCCCAGGGCCAAATCAGCCCCAGCATTTT.

This clonotype was seen only once. The chain employs TRBV14 and TRBJ2-6; D is possibly TRBD1 (6 bases). Germline V gene lookup returns CDR1 SGHDN and CDR2 FVKESK. V lost 5 bases and J lost 0, with 20 bases in between. The CDR3 covers 19 residues. The CDR3 here is CASSKNRGGHPSGANVLTF. CDR3 nucleotides: TGTGCCAGCAGCAAAAATCGAGGGGGACATCCCTCTGGGGCCAACGTCCTGACTTTC.

This clonotype was seen repeatedly, ten times or more. The chain carries TRBV20-1 and TRBJ1-3, with D hard to call. CDR3 length: 15 residues. Germline values: CDR1 DFQATT, CDR2 SNEGSKA (reference sequence). The V end was cut by 0 bases, the J end by 2 bases, with 11 bases between. The CDR3 nucleotides are TGCAGTGCTAGAGATTCTGGTCGGACTGGAAACACCATATATTTT. Its protein is CSARDSGRTGNTIYF.

This clonotype has a count of ten or more. The chain has TRBV27 and TRBJ2-1; 13 nucleotides align to TRBD2. After removal of 5 bases from V and 4 bases from J, the junction contained 8 bases not matched to a gene. Germline V gives CDR1 MNHEY, CDR2 SMNVEV (reference sequence). This CDR3 contains 17 residues. CDR3 coding DNA: TGTGCCAGCAGTCTCGGGACTAGCGGGATACTTTACAATGAGCAGTTCTTC. It yields the protein CASSLGTSGILYNEQFF.

This clonotype was observed at least ten times. V usage is TRBV7-2 and J usage is TRBJ2-6; TRBD2 aligns across 12 bases. Trimming at V came to 1 base and at J to 2 bases, leaving 3 bases not matched to a gene. This CDR3 has 18 residues. The V gene's germline CDR1 is SGHTA and CDR2 FQGNSA. The CDR3 spells CASSLDLAGGPGANVLTF. The CDR3 DNA reads as TGTGCCAGCAGCTTAGACCTAGCGGGGGGGCCTGGGGCCAACGTCCTGACTTTC.

This clonotype came up many times. This chain links TRBV5-6 with TRBJ1-1; maybe TRBD1 (5 bases). The germline V gene encodes CDR1 SGHDT and CDR2 YYEEEE. V lost 7 bases to trimming and J lost 1 base, with 26 bases between them. The CDR3 loop spans 18 amino acids. The DNA of the CDR3 is TGTGCCAGCTACGACAGTCCCCGTAAAGGAAGGGGGAACACTGAAGCTTTCTTT. This gives the protein CASYDSPRKGRGNTEAFF.

This clonotype appeared many times. The CDR3 here is CASSPSDRGPTGELFF. CDR3 coding DNA: TGTGCCAGCAGTCCGTCGGACAGGGGGCCCACCGGGGAGCTGTTTTTT. The V call is TRBV28, the J call TRBJ2-2; 11 bases are shared with TRBD1. The CDR3 is 16 amino acids. The V segment lost 5 bases and the J segment 4 bases; nucleotides outside the gene matches: 6. Looked up from germline, CDR1 is MDHEN and CDR2 is SYDVKM.

This clonotype was counted ten times or more. The chain carries TRBV7-3 and TRBJ2-1; D unresolved. The germline gives CDR1 SGHTA, CDR2 FQGTGA. V was pared by 5 bases and J by 8 bases, with 10 bases between. This CDR3 contains 12 residues. The CDR3 nucleotides read TGTGCCAGCAGCCAGGTGGGCGATGAGCAGTTCTTC. As protein: CASSQVGDEQFF.

This clonotype was seen repeatedly, ten times or more. The V call is TRBV5-8, the J call TRBJ1-2; D remains unclear. The germline CDR1 and CDR2 sequences are SGHTS and YDEGEE. Trimming shortened V by 2 bases and J by 2 bases, and 4 bases separated the two germline ends. This CDR3 is built from 12 residues. The CDR3, as DNA: TGTGCCAGCAGCTTAGACAACTATGGCTACACCTTC. Translating it yields CASSLDNYGYTF.

In its sample, this clonotype was seen many times. The gene calls are TRBV30 and TRBJ1-2; no reliable D call. The CDR3 has 13 amino acids. Germline CDR1 is GTSNPN and CDR2 is SVGIG (reference sequence). V gave up 0 bases and J gave up 4 bases, with 9 bases separating them. The DNA of the CDR3 is TGTGCCTGGAGTGTAACCGGGGTCTATGGCTACACCTTC. Protein: CAWSVTGVYGYTF.

Many counts were recorded for this clonotype. The chain carries TRBV5-5 and TRBJ2-2, with D tentatively TRBD2 (6 bases). The V gene's germline CDR1 is SGHKS and CDR2 YYEKEE (reference sequence). Deletions cut 3 bases from V and 4 bases from J, with 13 bases between. This CDR3 comprises 15 residues. CDR3 DNA sequence: TGTGCCAGCAGCTCGGGACTCCTTACCACCGGGGAGCTGTTTTTT. It specifies CASSSGLLTTGELFF. Based on the CDR3 plus reference TRBV5-5 and TRBJ2-2, the full variable domain is DAGVTQSPTHLIKTRGQQVTLRCSPISGHKSVSWYQQVLGQGPQFIFQYYEKEERGRGNFPDRFSARQFPNYSSELNVNALLLGDSALYLCASSSGLLTTGELFFGEGSRLTVL.

This clonotype was seen many times. This CDR3 reads CSVVQLAKNIQYF. In nucleotides, the CDR3 is TGCAGCGTTGTGCAGTTAGCCAAAAACATTCAGTACTTC. The chain joins TRBV29-1 to TRBJ2-4; D uncertain. Germline loops: CDR1 SQVTM, CDR2 ANQGSEA. The CDR3 has 13 residues. With 4 bases removed from V and 0 bases from J, the gap between germline ends came to 7 bases.

The table lists this clonotype with a few counts. This may be a read error, as it is one base from a much larger clone. This chain joins TRBV24-1 and TRBJ1-3; D unresolved. Germline-derived CDR1 and CDR2 are KGHDR and SFDVKD. The CDR3 has 14 amino acids. CDR3 DNA: TGTGTCACCAGTGATGGGTCGGGTGGAAACACCATATATTTT. Protein product: CVTSDGSGGNTIYF.

V usage is TRBV14 and J usage is TRBJ2-7; 7 positions match TRBD2. J lost 10 bases, V lost 5 bases, and 14 bases had no gene match. Per the germline V gene, CDR1 is SGHDN and CDR2 is FVKESK. The CDR3 length is 14 residues. The CDR3 DNA reads TGTGCCAGCAGCAATGGGGGGGGTCCTACGAGACAGTACTTC. Translated: CASSNGGGPTRQYF.

This clonotype was seen at least ten times. V usage is TRBV20-1 and J usage is TRBJ1-5, with no clear D. The CDR3 contains 13 residues. Trimming took 3 bases from V and 4 from J, leaving 10 bases between them. Germline values: CDR1 DFQATT, CDR2 SNEGSKA (reference sequence). CDR3 residues: CSASQDGNQPQHF. As DNA, the CDR3 is TGCAGTGCTAGCCAGGACGGTAATCAGCCCCAGCATTTT.